The source of this T cell receptor beta chain is a study of blood T cell repertoires in COVID-19. On the study more broadly: Some COVID-19 samples were acute and others convalescent; all came from the United States, Italy and Spain.

This clone was seen only once. Profiled with immunoSEQ multiplex PCR; TCRdb holds only in-frame clones, not every one. The sample has some 110,000 clones; 70% to 75% are singletons. The sample was peripheral blood. The TCR sequence derives from a human donor with acute or convalescent COVID-19. The donor label of this sample is uncertain.

CDR3 DNA: TGTGCCAGCAGCCGGACAGGGTCTAGTGGCTACACCTTC. This encodes CASSRTGSSGYTF. V is TRBV2 and J is TRBJ1-2; 8 nucleotides match TRBD1. The trim removed 6 bases at V and 7 bases at J, leaving 7 bases unmatched. Germline CDR1 and CDR2: SNHLY and FYNNEI. This CDR3 has 13 amino acids.